Following are 16 T cell receptor beta chains from one sample sequenced in a study of vaccination and CD4 T cells after COVID-19. With the Oncomine TCR Beta short-read assay, DNA from cultured CD4+ T cells was sequenced. TCRdb reanalysed the PCR reads using MiXCR and keeps one entry per CDR3 protein. This table holds around 13,000 distinct CDR3 sequences, around a third found once. The treatment here: roughly ten-day PBMC culture with coronavirus spike peptide pools or control peptides (ViraFEST assay). These receptors have no known antigen. The specimen was cultured CD4+ T cells from blood. Receptors were obtained from a human donor with COVID-19.

The chain joins TRBV30 to TRBJ2-5; D gene ambiguous. The CDR3 covers 12 residues. V was cut by 0 bases and J by 3 bases, with 5 bases left in between. CDR1 is GTSNPN and CDR2 is SVGIG in the germline V gene (reference sequence). The CDR3 DNA reads TGTGCCTGGAGTGTGGATGAAGAGACCCAGTACTTC. Translated: CAWSVDEETQYF. The complete variable domain, with remaining parts taken from reference TRBV30 and TRBJ2-5, reads SQTIHQWPATLVQPVGSPLSLECTVEGTSNPNLYWYRQAAGRGLQLLFYSVGIGQISSEVPQNLSASRPQDRQFILSSKKLLLSDSGFYLCAWSVDEETQYFGPGTRLLVL.

The chain combines TRBV6-1 with TRBJ1-1, with D hard to call. This CDR3 contains 13 residues. The V and J ends lost 8 bases and 0 bases respectively, with 10 bases between them. From germline, CDR1 is MNHNS and CDR2 SASEGT. CDR3 loop: CASFRQMNTEAFF. DNA for the CDR3: TGTGCCAGCTTCAGGCAGATGAACACTGAAGCTTTCTTT.

A few counts support this clonotype. The rearrangement links TRBV19 to TRBJ1-6; 7 positions match TRBD1. The CDR3 has 16 residues. J was trimmed by 9 bases and V by 4 bases; bases with no gene match: 12. CDR1 LNHDA and CDR2 SQIVND come from the germline V gene (reference sequence). This CDR3 is CASSTSRGPQSSPLHF. CDR3 in DNA: TGTGCCAGTAGTACCTCTAGGGGGCCGCAGAGTTCACCCCTCCACTTT.

The chain carries TRBV30 and TRBJ2-7; 7 bases are shared with TRBD1. Germline V gene data show CDR1 as GTSNPN and CDR2 as SVGIG (reference sequence). J gave up 6 bases and V 5 bases, and 10 bases lay outside the gene matches. This CDR3 has 13 residues. The CDR3: CAWGRDRSPEQYF. CDR3 DNA: TGTGCCTGGGGTCGGGACAGATCTCCCGAGCAGTACTTC.

The J gene is TRBJ2-3, the V gene TRBV19; TRBD1 matches 7 bases. Trimming cost V 10 bases and J 2 bases; bases outside gene matches: 12. This CDR3 comprises 15 residues. Germline CDR1 LNHDA, CDR2 SQIVND (reference sequence). The CDR3 sequence is CAKRVTGWHTDTQYF. DNA for the CDR3: TGTGCCAAAAGGGTGACAGGGTGGCACACAGATACGCAGTATTTT. The whole variable domain, filled in from reference TRBV19 and TRBJ2-3, reads DGGITQSPKYLFRKEGQNVTLSCEQNLNHDAMYWYRQDPGQGLRLIYYSQIVNDFQKGDIAEGYSVSREKKESFPLTVTSAQKNPTAFYLCAKRVTGWHTDTQYFGPGTRLTVL.

The J gene is TRBJ1-2, the V gene TRBV20-1; D not certain. CDR3 length equals 13 residues. The germline CDR1 and CDR2 sequences are DFQATT and SNEGSKA (reference sequence). V dropped 6 bases and J dropped 6 bases, with 17 bases sitting between them. The CDR3 loop is CSARQAGGHGYTF. The CDR3 region has the DNA TGCAGTGCCCGACAAGCGGGAGGCCATGGCTACACCTTC.

The rearrangement uses TRBV29-1 and TRBJ2-2; 9 positions agree with TRBD1. The CDR3 consists of 14 residues. The germline V gene encodes CDR1 SQVTM and CDR2 ANQGSEA. With V trimmed by 6 bases and J by 4 bases, 6 bases remained unmatched. The CDR3 DNA is TGCAGCGTGGGACAGGGAACGATCACCGGGGAGCTGTTTTTT. It specifies CSVGQGTITGELFF.

This clonotype was found a few times. The rearrangement links TRBV11-3 to TRBJ2-7, with TRBD2 identical over 11 bases. This CDR3 contains 18 residues. The J segment lost 4 bases and the V segment lost 3 bases, leaving 14 bases of the junction unmatched. Germline-derived CDR1 and CDR2 are SGHNT and YENEEA. The CDR3 sequence is CASSFSKGLAGGVYEQYF. The DNA for the CDR3 is TGTGCCAGCAGCTTCTCCAAAGGCCTAGCGGGGGGAGTATACGAGCAGTACTTC.

In this sample, this clonotype is hyperexpanded (1% or more). CDR3: CSARWPSGNTIYF. The CDR3, as DNA: TGCAGTGCTAGATGGCCCTCTGGAAACACCATATATTTT. The chain carries TRBV20-1 and TRBJ1-3; D not certain. Trimming removed 2 bases at V and 0 bases at J, with 5 bases between. CDR1 DFQATT and CDR2 SNEGSKA come from the germline V gene (reference sequence). The CDR3 spans 13 residues.

V is TRBV28 and J is TRBJ2-2, with D possibly TRBD2 on 5 matching bases. From germline, CDR1 is MDHEN and CDR2 SYDVKM. V was trimmed by 5 bases and J by 2 bases, leaving 12 bases between them. The CDR3 has 15 amino acids. In nucleotides, the CDR3 is TGTGCCAGCAGTCCGGGCGGGCTCAACACCGGGGAGCTGTTTTTT. Protein: CASSPGGLNTGELFF.

The rearrangement uses TRBV6-5 and TRBJ1-3, with D possibly TRBD1 on 6 matching bases. V lost 3 bases and J lost 1, with 16 bases in between. The CDR3 is 17 residues long. CDR1 and CDR2 (germline): MNHEY, SVGAGI. In nucleotides, the CDR3 is TGTGCCAGCAGTTATACTGGGGGGCGGTTATCTGGAAACACCATATATTTT. Residues: CASSYTGGRLSGNTIYF.

There are a few counts of this clonotype. V gene TRBV7-9 combines with J gene TRBJ2-2; D possibly corresponds to TRBD1 (5 bases). V lost 5 bases and J 5 bases, leaving 15 bases between the germline ends. From germline, CDR1 is SEHNR and CDR2 FQNEAQ (reference sequence). CDR3 size: 15 residues. The DNA of the CDR3 is TGTGCCAGCAGCCAGGGCACCTTACAGACCGGGGAGCTGTTTTTT. Translating it yields CASSQGTLQTGELFF.

This clonotype was picked up a small number of times. This chain uses TRBV6-2 or TRBV6-3 with TRBJ1-2, with D possibly TRBD1 on 5 matching bases. This CDR3 region has 15 residues. V dropped 7 bases and J dropped 4 bases, with 19 bases sitting between them. Germline lookup yields CDR1 MNHEY and CDR2 SVGEGT. The CDR3 sequence: CASKNGGEPLYGYTF. As DNA, the CDR3 is TGTGCCAGCAAAAACGGGGGGGAACCCCTCTATGGCTACACCTTC.

J is TRBJ1-3 and V is TRBV11-2; possibly TRBD1 for D (6 bases). Per germline, CDR1 SGHAT and CDR2 FQNNGV. The CDR3 covers 14 residues. Trimming took 5 bases from V and 4 from J, leaving 12 bases between them. CDR3 in amino acids: CASSPGADGNTIYF. The CDR3 DNA sequence: TGTGCCAGCAGCCCAGGGGCGGACGGAAACACCATATATTTT.

The chain employs TRBV10-2 and TRBJ2-1; D ambiguous. The CDR3 totals 14 residues. CDR1 is WSHSY, CDR2 SAAADI, per germline. V shed 8 bases and J shed 7 bases, with 18 bases lying between them. In DNA form, the CDR3 reads TGCGCCAGCCGTTCGGGCTCCTGGGCTAATGAGCAGTTCTTC. Amino acids: CASRSGSWANEQFF.

This clonotype appeared a single time. The V and J genes are TRBV20-1 and TRBJ2-7; 16 nucleotides agree with TRBD2. Germline values: CDR1 DFQATT, CDR2 SNEGSKA (reference sequence). CDR3 size: 16 residues. V lost 0 bases to trimming and J lost 9 bases; unmatched junction nucleotides: 8. Written as DNA, the CDR3 is TGCAGTGCTAGAGACCCGGGGACTAGCGGGGGGGCAAGGCAGTACTTC. Its translation: CSARDPGTSGGARQYF.